Listed below are T cell receptor beta chains from one sample, sequenced in a study of identical twins. A single record per CDR3 protein comes from TCRdb applying MiXCR to the 5' RACE reads. The sample consists of a few hundred thousand distinct CDR3 sequences, about 6.7% of them appearing once. This sample also belongs to another study, concerning T cells expressing NK-cell markers.

The sequenced sample was CD8+ T cells sorted from blood. These receptors came from a woman between 18 and 30 years old in good health. Both conserved end residues are part of each CDR3. D genes are given only for firm matches. The listing skips clone size in some rows; elsewhere it reads once, few, many or a size class.

>.|TRBJ2-7|few|TRBV6-2/TRBV6-3
TGTGCCAGCAGTTACTCGAGTCGCACAGGGACCCCTTCGGGAGAGTACTTC
CASSYSSRTGTPSGEYF
>TRBD2|TRBJ2-7|few|TRBV20-1
TGCAGTGCTAGAGAGAGCGGGGAAAGCTCCTACGAGCAGTACTTC
CSARESGESSYEQYF
>TRBD2|TRBJ2-5|many|TRBV29-1
TGCAGCGTTGACGCGGGGGATCAAGAGACCCAGTACTTC
CSVDAGDQETQYF
>.|TRBJ2-1|.|TRBV29-1
TGCAGCGTTGAAGTGGAAGCGGAATGGTTCTCCTACAATGAGCAGTTCTTC
CSVEVEAEWFSYNEQFF
>TRBD2|TRBJ2-3|many|TRBV11-1
TGTGCCAGCAGCTCTACCCCAGGACTAGCGGAGAACACAGATACGCAGTATTTT
CASSSTPGLAENTDTQYF
>.|TRBJ2-2|.|TRBV6-5
TGTGCCAGCAGTTACTCGATGGCCGGGGAGCTGTTTTTT
CASSYSMAGELFF
>.|TRBJ2-6|.|TRBV3-1
TGTGCCAGCAGGGCGTCTGGGGCCAACGTCCTGACTTTC
CASRASGANVLTF
>.|TRBJ2-1|.|TRBV4-3
TGCGCCAGCAGCCAAGGGTACGGCCGCAATGAGCAGTTCTTC
CASSQGYGRNEQFF
>.|TRBJ1-2|.|TRBV7-9
TGTGCCAGCAGCCTTGAGCGGATCGGGACGGGCTATGGCTACACCTTC
CASSLERIGTGYGYTF
>.|TRBJ2-7|many|TRBV27
TGTGCCAGCAGTGTACGCGGAACCTCTAAAATCTACGAGCAGTACTTC
CASSVRGTSKIYEQYF
>TRBD1|TRBJ2-7|.|TRBV7-6
TGTGCCAGCAGCCCTAGAGGGACAGCCTACGAGCAGTACTTC
CASSPRGTAYEQYF
>.|TRBJ2-1|many|TRBV12-3/TRBV12-4
TGTGCCAGCGGATCGGCGGAGTACAATGAGCAGTTCTTC
CASGSAEYNEQFF
>.|TRBJ2-1|many|TRBV11-2
TGTGCCAGCAGCTTAGTGATCAGGAAGGACAATGAGCAGTTCTTC
CASSLVIRKDNEQFF
>.|TRBJ2-1|.|TRBV6-2/TRBV6-3
TGTGCCAGCAGATGGGGATTACCACCGAATGAGCAGTTCTTC
CASRWGLPPNEQFF